A single sample gave rise to the 23 T cell receptor beta chains below, sequenced in a study of cytomegalovirus exposure and HLA in healthy donors. PCR used 60 Vbeta primers and 13 Jbeta primers. Repertoires were generated with immunoSEQ multiplex PCR, while TCRdb's copy carries only in-frame clones and drops some. The sample holds roughly 140,000 clones, just under 70% seen once. Sample: PBMCs. The receptors here all came from a man between 60 and 75 years old in good health and CMV-seronegative.

This chain links TRBV11-2 with TRBJ2-1; 12 positions agree with TRBD1. The CDR3 is 15 amino acids. The V gene end was trimmed by 5 bases and the J gene end by 8 bases; junction bases not matched to a gene: 7. In germline, CDR1 is SGHAT, CDR2 FQNNGV. The CDR3 coding sequence is TGTGCCAGCAGCAAGGGACAGGGGGCTTGGGATGAGCAGTTCTTC. This sequence encodes CASSKGQGAWDEQFF.

The gene calls are TRBV7-9 and TRBJ2-7, with 7 bases that match TRBD2. The junction had 11 bases not matched to a gene; V was cut back by 5 bases and J by 4 bases. The CDR3 has 15 residues. Germline values: CDR1 SEHNR, CDR2 FQNEAQ (reference sequence). Here the CDR3 reads CASSPGRELGYEQYF. The DNA of the CDR3 is TGTGCCAGCAGCCCCGGGCGGGAGCTCGGGTACGAGCAGTACTTC.

The chain employs TRBV18 and TRBJ1-1; 9 bases map to TRBD1. This CDR3 region has 13 residues. The ends lost 4 bases at V and 8 bases at J; junction bases unmatched: 5. Per the germline V gene, CDR1 is KGHSH and CDR2 is LQKENI. Here the CDR3 reads CASSLLGTGEAFF. The CDR3 nucleotides are TGTGCCAGCTCACTCCTAGGGACAGGGGAAGCTTTCTTT.

The chain carries TRBV19 and TRBJ2-1; TRBD2 matches 11 bases. This CDR3 contains 15 residues. The trim removed 3 bases at V and 6 bases at J, leaving 4 bases unmatched. Germline-derived CDR1 and CDR2 are LNHDA and SQIVND (reference sequence). CDR3 DNA: TGTGCCAGTAGTATGGATAGCGGGAGGGCCAATGAGCAGTTCTTC. Protein: CASSMDSGRANEQFF. Using reference TRBV19 and TRBJ2-1 for the parts outside the CDR3, the full variable domain is DGGITQSPKYLFRKEGQNVTLSCEQNLNHDAMYWYRQDPGQGLRLIYYSQIVNDFQKGDIAEGYSVSREKKESFPLTVTSAQKNPTAFYLCASSMDSGRANEQFFGPGTRLTVL.

This clone was seen just once. The V call is TRBV4-1, the J call TRBJ2-5; tentatively, D is TRBD1 (6 bases). The CDR3 contains 14 residues. V lost 4 bases, J lost 1 base, and 10 bases lay in between. The V gene's germline CDR1 is MGHRA and CDR2 YSYEKL. The CDR3 protein is CASSPGQLQETQYF. CDR3 in DNA: TGCGCCAGCAGCCCAGGACAGCTCCAAGAGACCCAGTACTTC.

A remark on this clone: The sample carries other DNA sequences with the same CDR3. The chain links TRBV7-9 to TRBJ2-7; 12 positions match TRBD2. This CDR3 is 14 amino acids long. Germline V gene lookup returns CDR1 SEHNR and CDR2 FQNEAQ (reference sequence). Trimming cost V 1 base and J 7 bases; bases outside gene matches: 2. The CDR3 DNA sequence: TGTGCCAGCAGCTTAGGGCTAGCGGGAGGGGAGCAGTACTTC. Protein product: CASSLGLAGGEQYF. Full variable domain (missing parts from reference TRBV7-9 and TRBJ2-7): DTGVSQNPRHKITKRGQNVTFRCDPISEHNRLYWYRQTLGQGPEFLTYFQNEAQLEKSRLLSDRFSAERPKGSFSTLEIQRTEQGDSAMYLCASSLGLAGGEQYFGPGTRLTVT.

V is TRBV18 and J is TRBJ2-2, with D possibly TRBD1 on 6 matching bases. The CDR3 is made up of 15 amino acids. Germline CDR1 is KGHSH and CDR2 is LQKENI. The ends were cut back, 3 bases at V and 0 bases at J, with 8 bases in the middle. CDR3: CASSPRGPNTGELFF. The CDR3 DNA is TGTGCCAGCTCACCCAGGGGCCCGAACACCGGGGAGCTGTTTTTT.

The rearrangement joins TRBV9 to TRBJ2-1, with 12 positions matching TRBD2. The CDR3 length is 18 residues. CDR1 SGDLS and CDR2 YYNGEE come from the germline V gene. Trimming at V came to 4 bases and at J to 8 bases, leaving 16 bases not matched to a gene. In nucleotides, the CDR3 is TGTGCCAGCAGCTCCCCCCGTGGGGCTAGCGGGAGGGCCGATGAGCAGTTCTTC. Translated, it gives CASSSPRGASGRADEQFF.

V and J are TRBV6-1 and TRBJ1-5, with 8 bases lining up with TRBD1. There are 14 residues in the CDR3. V trimming: 9 bases; J trimming: 4 bases; junction bases outside the gene matches: 8. Germline V lookup: CDR1 MNHNS, CDR2 SASEGT. The CDR3, as DNA: TGTGCCAGTCGGACAGGGTATCAGAATCAGCCCCAGCATTTT. It codes for CASRTGYQNQPQHF.

This clone showed up just once. The chain couples TRBV25-1 to TRBJ2-5, with a tentative D call TRBD1 (5 bases). Germline V lookup: CDR1 MGHDK, CDR2 SYGVNS. The CDR3 extends over 11 amino acids. The CDR3: CATALKETQYF. The CDR3 DNA reads as TGTGCGACAGCATTAAAAGAGACCCAGTACTTC.

The chain has TRBV19 and TRBJ2-7, with 9 bases fitting TRBD2. V lost 3 bases and J lost 6; bases outside the gene matches: 9. The germline gives CDR1 LNHDA, CDR2 SQIVND (reference sequence). This CDR3 is 15 amino acids long. CDR3 DNA: TGTGCCAGTAGTATTGCGGCGGGAGGGCCTACCGAGCAGTACTTC. This sequence encodes CASSIAAGGPTEQYF.

The rearrangement links TRBV29-1 to TRBJ2-1; TRBD1 matches 8 bases. The CDR3 loop spans 13 amino acids. J was trimmed by 3 bases and V by 5 bases; bases with no gene match: 3. Germline V gene data show CDR1 as SQVTM and CDR2 as ANQGSEA. CDR3 protein: CSVRTGGYNEQFF. As DNA, the CDR3 is TGCAGCGTTCGTACAGGGGGCTACAATGAGCAGTTCTTC.

This chain links TRBV19 with TRBJ1-1, with 7 bases identical to TRBD1. V was pared by 5 bases and J by 6 bases, with 9 bases of the junction left unmatched. The germline CDR1 and CDR2 sequences are LNHDA and SQIVND (reference sequence). The length of the CDR3 is 14 residues. CDR3 loop: CASSVAGGKSEAFF. The CDR3 nucleotides are TGTGCCAGTAGTGTCGCAGGGGGTAAGTCTGAAGCTTTCTTT.

The chain combines TRBV4-3 with TRBJ2-5; D is unclear. With 0 bases removed from V and 3 bases from J, the gap between germline ends came to 11 bases. The CDR3 sequence is 15 residues long. CDR1 and CDR2 from the germline V gene are LGHNA and YSLEER. Written as DNA, the CDR3 is TGCGCCAGCAGCCAAGACATCGCGGAAGAAGAGACCCAGTACTTC. This sequence encodes CASSQDIAEEETQYF.

This chain connects TRBV4-2 to TRBJ1-6; no clear D. CDR3 length equals 14 residues. Germline CDR1 LGHNA, CDR2 YNFKEQ. With 3 bases removed from V and 8 bases from J, the gap between germline ends came to 11 bases. CDR3 nucleotide sequence: TGTGCCAGCAGCCAGGAACAGAGGGATTCACCCCTCCACTTT. Protein sequence: CASSQEQRDSPLHF.

This chain links TRBV30 with TRBJ2-7, with D maybe TRBD2 (6 bases). In germline, CDR1 is GTSNPN, CDR2 SVGIG (reference sequence). The ends were cut back, 1 base at V and 2 bases at J, with 9 bases in the middle. The CDR3 runs to 13 residues. In DNA, the CDR3 is TGTGCCTGGAGTGCCGGGGGAACCTACGAGCAGTACTTC. This encodes CAWSAGGTYEQYF.

This clone was counted only a few times. The rearrangement joins TRBV7-2 to TRBJ2-7; weak D call: TRBD1 (6 bases). Germline V gene lookup returns CDR1 SGHTA and CDR2 FQGNSA. This CDR3 spans 14 amino acids. Trimming took off 5 bases at V and 0 bases at J, with 11 bases between the two ends. This CDR3 is CASSVQGPSYEQYF. CDR3 bases: TGTGCCAGCAGCGTACAGGGACCCTCCTACGAGCAGTACTTC.

This clone was seen only a few times. The chain uses TRBV4-3 and TRBJ1-2; D not resolved. There are 13 residues in the CDR3. Trimming shortened V by 0 bases and J by 2 bases, and 4 bases separated the two germline ends. Germline-derived CDR1 and CDR2 are LGHNA and YSLEER. CDR3: CASSQDSNYGYTF. CDR3 nucleotide sequence: TGCGCCAGCAGCCAAGATTCGAACTATGGCTACACCTTC.

This clone was seen a handful of times. The chain uses TRBV7-3 and TRBJ2-3, with 10 bases lining up with TRBD1. The CDR3 covers 14 residues. The trim removed 5 bases at V and 4 bases at J, leaving 3 bases unmatched. CDR1 and CDR2 from the germline V gene are SGHTA and FQGTGA. This CDR3 reads CASSLGQGSDTQYF. The CDR3, as DNA: TGTGCCAGCAGCCTGGGACAGGGGTCAGATACGCAGTATTTT.

The J gene is TRBJ2-5, the V gene TRBV27; D call uncertain. The CDR3 has 13 residues. Germline lookup yields CDR1 MNHEY and CDR2 SMNVEV (reference sequence). The V and J ends lost 4 bases and 1 base respectively, with 7 bases between them. CDR3 coding DNA: TGTGCCAGCAGTTACAGTTTCCAAGAGACCCAGTACTTC. The encoded protein is CASSYSFQETQYF.

The chain carries TRBV19 and TRBJ1-5; possibly TRBD1 for D (6 bases). V dropped 6 bases and J dropped 3 bases, with 9 bases sitting between them. Germline-derived CDR1 and CDR2 are LNHDA and SQIVND (reference sequence). The CDR3 runs 13 residues. CDR3 DNA sequence: TGTGCCAGTAGCAGGGGTGACAATCAGCCCCAGCATTTT. This gives the protein CASSRGDNQPQHF.

The chain couples TRBV21-1 to TRBJ2-1; the table names TRBD2, a call not compared with the DNA. TRBV21-1 has pseudogene status. This CDR3 spans 17 amino acids. CDR3 nucleotides: TGTGCCAGCAGCAAAGAAAGGACTAGCGGGAGGGGCAATGAGCAGTTCTTC. Translated, it gives CASSKERTSGRGNEQFF.

This clone was recorded a few times. This chain connects TRBV11-2 to TRBJ1-5; TRBD1 might be the D (6 bases). Trimming left V 3 bases short and J 3 bases short, with 12 bases between. CDR1 is SGHAT and CDR2 is FQNNGV in the germline V gene. CDR3 length equals 15 residues. The CDR3 DNA is TGTGCCAGCAGCTTGAGCAGGGGACCCAATCAGCCCCAGCATTTT. Translated, it gives CASSLSRGPNQPQHF.